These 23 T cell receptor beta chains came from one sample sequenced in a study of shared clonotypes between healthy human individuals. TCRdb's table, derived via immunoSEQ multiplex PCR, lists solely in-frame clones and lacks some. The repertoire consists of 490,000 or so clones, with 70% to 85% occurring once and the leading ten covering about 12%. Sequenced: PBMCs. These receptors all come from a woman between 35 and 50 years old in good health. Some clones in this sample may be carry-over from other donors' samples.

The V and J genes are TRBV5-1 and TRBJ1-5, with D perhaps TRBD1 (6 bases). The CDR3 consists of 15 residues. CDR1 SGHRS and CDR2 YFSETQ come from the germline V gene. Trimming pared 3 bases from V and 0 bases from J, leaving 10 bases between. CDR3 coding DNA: TGCGCCAGCAGCTGGGGGCCATATAGCAATCAGCCCCAGCATTTT. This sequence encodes CASSWGPYSNQPQHF.

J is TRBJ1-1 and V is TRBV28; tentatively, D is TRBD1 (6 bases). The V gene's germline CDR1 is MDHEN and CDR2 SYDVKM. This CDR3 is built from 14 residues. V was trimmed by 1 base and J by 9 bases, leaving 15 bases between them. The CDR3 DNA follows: TGTGCCAGCAGTTTATCCGACACAGGGACCCAAGCTTTCTTT. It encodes CASSLSDTGTQAFF.

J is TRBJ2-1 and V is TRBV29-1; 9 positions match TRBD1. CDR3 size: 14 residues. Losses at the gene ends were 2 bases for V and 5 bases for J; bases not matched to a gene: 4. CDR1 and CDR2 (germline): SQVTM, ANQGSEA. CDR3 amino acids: CSVERGQGHNEQFF. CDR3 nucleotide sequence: TGCAGCGTTGAACGGGGACAGGGACACAATGAGCAGTTCTTC.

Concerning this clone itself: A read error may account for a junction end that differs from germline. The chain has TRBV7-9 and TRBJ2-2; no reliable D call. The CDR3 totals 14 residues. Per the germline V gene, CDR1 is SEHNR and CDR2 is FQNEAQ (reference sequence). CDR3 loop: CASSLLPNTGELFF. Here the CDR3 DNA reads TGTGCCAGTAGCTTATTACCGAACACCGGGGAGCTGTTTTTT. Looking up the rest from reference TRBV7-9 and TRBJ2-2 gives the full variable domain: DTGVSQNPRHKITKRGQNVTFRCDPISEHNRLYWYRQTLGQGPEFLTYFQNEAQLEKSRLLSDRFSAERPKGSFSTLEIQRTEQGDSAMYLCASSLLPNTGELFFGEGSRLTVL.

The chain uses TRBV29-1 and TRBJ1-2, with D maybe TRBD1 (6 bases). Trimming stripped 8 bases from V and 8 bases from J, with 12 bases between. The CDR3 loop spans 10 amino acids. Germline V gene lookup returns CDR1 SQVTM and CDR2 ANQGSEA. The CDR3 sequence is CSTDSYGYTF. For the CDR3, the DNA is TGCAGCACGGACAGTTACGGCTACACCTTC.

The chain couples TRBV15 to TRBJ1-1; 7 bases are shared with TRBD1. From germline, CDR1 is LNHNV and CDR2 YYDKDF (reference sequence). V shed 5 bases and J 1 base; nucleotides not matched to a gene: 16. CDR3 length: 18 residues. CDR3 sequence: CATSGRLGQRPGNTEAFF. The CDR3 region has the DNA TGTGCCACCAGCGGAAGACTGGGACAGCGACCGGGGAACACTGAAGCTTTCTTT.

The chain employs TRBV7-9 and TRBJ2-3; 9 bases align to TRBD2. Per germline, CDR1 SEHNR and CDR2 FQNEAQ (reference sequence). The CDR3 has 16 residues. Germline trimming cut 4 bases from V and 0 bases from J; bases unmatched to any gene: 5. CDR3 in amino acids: CASSSGLAVSTDTQYF. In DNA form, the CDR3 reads TGTGCCAGCAGCTCGGGACTAGCAGTAAGCACAGATACGCAGTATTTT.

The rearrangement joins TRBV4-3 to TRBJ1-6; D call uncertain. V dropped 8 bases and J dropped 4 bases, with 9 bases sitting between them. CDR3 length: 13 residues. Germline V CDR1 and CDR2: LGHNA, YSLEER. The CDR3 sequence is CASSRDYNSPLHF. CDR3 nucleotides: TGCGCCAGCTCGAGGGATTATAATTCACCCCTCCACTTT.

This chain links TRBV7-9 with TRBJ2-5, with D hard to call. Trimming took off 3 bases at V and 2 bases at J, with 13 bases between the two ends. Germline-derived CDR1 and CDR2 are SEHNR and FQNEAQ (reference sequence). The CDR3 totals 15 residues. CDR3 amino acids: CASSLGYSLQETQYF. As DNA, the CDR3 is TGTGCCAGCAGCTTGGGTTACAGCCTACAAGAGACCCAGTACTTC.

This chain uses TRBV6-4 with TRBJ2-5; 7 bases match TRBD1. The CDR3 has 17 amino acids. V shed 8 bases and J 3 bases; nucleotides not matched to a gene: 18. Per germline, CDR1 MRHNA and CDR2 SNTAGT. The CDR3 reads CASHPDLAQGTEETQYF. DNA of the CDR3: TGTGCCAGCCACCCTGACCTCGCACAGGGGACGGAAGAGACCCAGTACTTC.

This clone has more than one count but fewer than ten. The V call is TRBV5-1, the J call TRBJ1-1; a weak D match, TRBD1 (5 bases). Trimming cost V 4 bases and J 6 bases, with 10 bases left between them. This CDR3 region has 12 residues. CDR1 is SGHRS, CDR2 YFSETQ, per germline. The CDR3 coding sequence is TGCGCCAGCAGCCCCGGGGGGTCTGAAGCTTTCTTT. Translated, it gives CASSPGGSEAFF.

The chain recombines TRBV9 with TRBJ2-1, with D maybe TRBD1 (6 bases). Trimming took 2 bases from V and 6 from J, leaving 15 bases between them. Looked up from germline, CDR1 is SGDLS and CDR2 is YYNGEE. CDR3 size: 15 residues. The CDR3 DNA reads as TGTGCCAGCAGCGTGGGGGACATAGAAGGCAATGAGCAGTTCTTC. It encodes CASSVGDIEGNEQFF.

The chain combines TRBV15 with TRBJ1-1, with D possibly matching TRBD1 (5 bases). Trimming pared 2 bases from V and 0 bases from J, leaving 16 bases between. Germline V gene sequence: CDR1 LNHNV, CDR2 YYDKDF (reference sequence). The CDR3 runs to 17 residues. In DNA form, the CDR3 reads TGTGCCACCAGCAGACTCCCCGGCGAGGGGCTGAACACTGAAGCTTTCTTT. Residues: CATSRLPGEGLNTEAFF.

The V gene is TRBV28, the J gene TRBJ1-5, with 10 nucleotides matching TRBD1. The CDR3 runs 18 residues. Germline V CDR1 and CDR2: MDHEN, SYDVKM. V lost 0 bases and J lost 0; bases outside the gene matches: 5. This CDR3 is CASSLWGQGTDSNQPQHF. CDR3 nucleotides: TGTGCCAGCAGTTTATGGGGACAGGGGACCGATAGCAATCAGCCCCAGCATTTT.

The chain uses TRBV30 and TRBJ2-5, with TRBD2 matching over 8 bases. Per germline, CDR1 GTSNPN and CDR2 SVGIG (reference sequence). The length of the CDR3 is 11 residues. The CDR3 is CARGGTETQYF. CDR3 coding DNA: TGTGCTCGGGGGGGGACAGAGACCCAGTACTTC.

CDR3 DNA sequence: TGTGCCAGCACCCGGGCCCAGACCACTGAAGCTTTCTTT. It codes for CASTRAQTTEAFF. The chain uses TRBV6-1 and TRBJ1-1; D call uncertain. Germline V CDR1 and CDR2: MNHNS, SASEGT. The V end was cut by 7 bases, the J end by 4 bases, with 13 bases between. The CDR3 totals 13 residues.

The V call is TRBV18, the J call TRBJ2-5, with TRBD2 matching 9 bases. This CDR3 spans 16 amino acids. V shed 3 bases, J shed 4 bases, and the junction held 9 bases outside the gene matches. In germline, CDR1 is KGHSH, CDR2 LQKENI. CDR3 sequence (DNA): TGTGCCAGCTCACCGAATGGCGGGAGGGGTCGAGAGACCCAGTACTTC. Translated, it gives CASSPNGGRGRETQYF.

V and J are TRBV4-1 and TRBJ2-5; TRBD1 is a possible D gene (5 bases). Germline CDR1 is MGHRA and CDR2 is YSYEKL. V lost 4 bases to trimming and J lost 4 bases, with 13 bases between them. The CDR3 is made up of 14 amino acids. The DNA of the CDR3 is TGCGCCAGCAGCCGGTTACCAAGGGGAGAGACCCAGTACTTC. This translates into CASSRLPRGETQYF.

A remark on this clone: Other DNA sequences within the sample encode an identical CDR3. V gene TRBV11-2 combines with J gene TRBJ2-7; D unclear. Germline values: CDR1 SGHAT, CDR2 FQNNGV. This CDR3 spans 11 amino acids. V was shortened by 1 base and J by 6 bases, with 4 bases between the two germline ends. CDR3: CASSLVGEQYF. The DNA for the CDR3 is TGTGCCAGCAGCTTAGTGGGCGAGCAGTACTTC.

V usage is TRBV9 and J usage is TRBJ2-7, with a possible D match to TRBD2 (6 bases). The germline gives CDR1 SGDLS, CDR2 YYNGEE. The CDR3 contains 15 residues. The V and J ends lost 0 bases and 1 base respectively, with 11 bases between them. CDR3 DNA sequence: TGTGCCAGCAGCGTAGGGCTAGCGAGTTCCTACGAGCAGTACTTC. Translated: CASSVGLASSYEQYF.

The CDR3 DNA reads as TGTGCCAGCAGCGCCGGGCTGCGGACAGTAAGCTCCTACGAGCAGTACTTC. Translating gives CASSAGLRTVSSYEQYF. The chain couples TRBV5-4 to TRBJ2-7; tentative D call: TRBD1 (6 bases). V was shortened by 4 bases and J by 0 bases, with 20 bases between the two germline ends. Germline V CDR1 and CDR2: SGHNT, YYREEE (reference sequence). This CDR3 is 17 amino acids long.

The CDR3 nucleotides are TGCGCCAGCAGCTTGACAACGGAGGGTACTGAAGCTTTCTTT. It encodes CASSLTTEGTEAFF. The chain employs TRBV5-1 and TRBJ1-1; D gene ambiguous. Trimming left V 1 base short and J 5 bases short, with 12 bases between. Germline V gives CDR1 SGHRS, CDR2 YFSETQ. The CDR3 runs 14 residues.

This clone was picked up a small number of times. CDR3 nucleotides: TGTGCCAGCAGCGCAGGACAGGGCCAAGAGACCCAGTACTTC. This encodes CASSAGQGQETQYF. The V call is TRBV9, the J call TRBJ2-5, with 8 nucleotides matching TRBD1. The CDR3 sequence is 14 residues long. V dropped 3 bases and J dropped 1; count of bases not matched to a gene: 2. CDR1 and CDR2 (germline): SGDLS, YYNGEE.